One and the same sample provided the 26 T cell receptor beta chains below, sequenced in a study of long-term antiretroviral therapy in people with HIV. Run at survey level, the immunoSEQ assay was version v3.0. Measured with immunoSEQ multiplex PCR; TCRdb has only the in-frame clones, and not every one. Here the sample spans approximately 25,000 clones, 86% being singletons. This specimen was unsorted PBMCs, taken 1.2 years after starting antiretroviral therapy. The receptor set was obtained from a man between 45 and 60 years old with HIV.

Only a few counts were recorded for this clone. This chain uses TRBV18 with TRBJ1-2, with a tentative D call TRBD1 (5 bases). CDR3 size: 13 residues. Germline assignment: CDR1 KGHSH and CDR2 LQKENI. V was shortened by 5 bases and J by 7 bases, with 14 bases between the two germline ends. In nucleotides, the CDR3 is TGTGCCAGCTCAATGACCGCGGGGGGTGGCTACACCTTC. Amino acid sequence: CASSMTAGGGYTF.

J is TRBJ2-3 and V is TRBV9, with TRBD2 matching over 8 bases. Germline V lookup: CDR1 SGDLS, CDR2 YYNGEE. There are 16 residues in the CDR3. J gave up 0 bases and V 3 bases, and 6 bases lay outside the gene matches. The CDR3 spells CASSEHSGTSTDTQYF. The CDR3 DNA sequence: TGTGCCAGCAGCGAACATAGCGGGACTAGCACAGATACGCAGTATTTT.

The gene calls are TRBV21-1 and TRBJ2-6. TRBV21-1 is reported as a pseudogene. CDR3 length: 15 residues. Here the CDR3 DNA reads TGTGCCAGCAGCAAAGCGGGGGATGGGGCCAACGTCCTGACTTTC. Translating gives CASSKAGDGANVLTF.

CDR3 loop: CASTPGLENSPLHF. As DNA, the CDR3 is TGTGCCAGCACCCCGGGACTAGAAAATTCACCCCTCCACTTT. The J gene is TRBJ1-6, the V gene TRBV2; D might be TRBD1 (5 bases). Trimming shortened V by 7 bases and J by 7 bases, and 14 bases separated the two germline ends. Germline V CDR1 and CDR2: SNHLY, FYNNEI. The CDR3 sequence is 14 residues long.

The chain couples TRBV11-2 to TRBJ1-1; D uncertain. Germline assignment: CDR1 SGHAT and CDR2 FQNNGV. Trimming removed 4 bases from V and 2 bases from J, with 11 bases in between. The CDR3 covers 14 residues. The CDR3 nucleotides are TGTGCCAGCAGCTATGGTGGGCCCAACACTGAAGCTTTCTTT. This sequence encodes CASSYGGPNTEAFF.

The chain has TRBV6-5 and TRBJ1-5; tentative D call: TRBD1 (6 bases). Deletions cut 0 bases from V and 6 bases from J, with 12 bases between. From germline, CDR1 is MNHEY and CDR2 SVGAGI. The CDR3 loop spans 15 amino acids. In DNA, the CDR3 is TGTGCCAGCAGTTACTCATCGGGAGGGGGTCAGCCCCAGCATTTT. Translating gives CASSYSSGGGQPQHF.

The V gene is TRBV28, the J gene TRBJ1-2; possible D gene TRBD1, 5 bases. CDR3 size: 13 residues. Germline CDR1 reads MDHEN; CDR2 reads SYDVKM. V lost 3 bases to trimming and J lost 8 bases, with 13 bases between them. Here the CDR3 DNA reads TGTGCCAGCAGTTTGGGGGGTTTGGACGGCTACACCTTC. Amino acids: CASSLGGLDGYTF.

This rearrangement joins TRBV5-4 to TRBJ2-1, with 7 bases identical to TRBD1. Germline lookup yields CDR1 SGHNT and CDR2 YYREEE (reference sequence). V shed 3 bases and J 7 bases; nucleotides not matched to a gene: 7. This CDR3 has 14 residues. Written as DNA, the CDR3 is TGTGCCAGCAGCTCCAGACAGGGAATAAATGAGCAGTTCTTC. Its translation: CASSSRQGINEQFF.

V and J are TRBV6-5 and TRBJ2-2; D may be TRBD2 (5 bases). The CDR3 contains 16 residues. CDR1 MNHEY and CDR2 SVGAGI come from the germline V gene. The ends were cut back, 2 bases at V and 2 bases at J, with 12 bases in the middle. The CDR3 coding sequence is TGTGCCAGCAGTTACAGGGAGACGGGAAACACCGGGGAGCTGTTTTTT. It codes for CASSYRETGNTGELFF.

This clone appeared a few times. V usage is TRBV10-1 and J usage is TRBJ1-4; the D is unclear. There are 14 residues in the CDR3. The ends were cut back, 1 base at V and 12 bases at J, with 15 bases in the middle. Germline CDR1 WNHNN, CDR2 SYGVQD (reference sequence). The CDR3 sequence is CASSEWAVCIELFF. The DNA for the CDR3 is TGCGCCAGCAGTGAGTGGGCAGTGTGCATTGAACTGTTTTTT.

The chain employs TRBV28 and TRBJ1-1; D is perhaps TRBD1 (6 bases). V gave up 2 bases and J gave up 3 bases, with 13 bases separating them. The CDR3 loop spans 15 amino acids. Germline lookup yields CDR1 MDHEN and CDR2 SYDVKM. DNA for the CDR3: TGTGCCAGCAGTTTAACCGTCCGACAGGACACTGAAGCTTTCTTT. It codes for CASSLTVRQDTEAFF.

CDR3 DNA: TGCGCCAGCAGCTTTGACCGTTCATCACCCCTCCACTTT. Translated: CASSFDRSSPLHF. This chain links TRBV4-1 with TRBJ1-6; D is unclear. CDR3 size: 13 residues. The V and J ends lost 5 bases and 10 bases respectively, with 12 bases between them. CDR1 is MGHRA and CDR2 is YSYEKL in the germline V gene.

This chain joins TRBV18 and TRBJ1-1; the D gene is possibly TRBD1 (5 bases). The CDR3 sequence is 13 residues long. The V and J ends lost 2 bases and 10 bases respectively, with 14 bases between them. Germline CDR1 reads KGHSH; CDR2 reads LQKENI. CDR3: CASSPERSGRAFF. The CDR3 DNA sequence: TGTGCCAGCTCACCAGAAAGATCAGGGAGAGCTTTCTTT.

Here the CDR3 reads CASSLGGHTDEQFF. DNA for the CDR3: TGTGCCAGCAGCTTAGGGGGACATACGGACGAGCAGTTCTTC. This chain links TRBV7-9 with TRBJ2-1; a weak D match, TRBD1 (6 bases). The CDR3 has 14 amino acids. V lost 1 base and J lost 10, with 14 bases in between. CDR1 SEHNR and CDR2 FQNEAQ come from the germline V gene (reference sequence).

The chain combines TRBV18 with TRBJ2-2; D tentatively fits TRBD1 or TRBD2 (5 bases each). The V end lost 5 bases, the J end lost 4 bases, and 14 bases lay between the germline ends. The CDR3 runs to 15 residues. Germline-derived CDR1 and CDR2 are KGHSH and LQKENI. CDR3 nucleotide sequence: TGTGCCAGCTCAAGAGGGCAGGGCGGCACCGGGGAGCTGTTTTTT. It yields the protein CASSRGQGGTGELFF.

V and J are TRBV4-3 and TRBJ1-2; possibly TRBD1 for D (5 bases). Germline lookup yields CDR1 LGHNA and CDR2 YSLEER. V lost 2 bases and J lost 4, with 14 bases in between. This CDR3 is built from 15 residues. The CDR3 nucleotides are TGCGCCAGCAGCCAATCGACAGCAAATTTCTATGGCTACACCTTC. Translation: CASSQSTANFYGYTF.

The chain couples TRBV30 to TRBJ1-2, with D perhaps TRBD1 (5 bases). CDR1 and CDR2 (germline): GTSNPN, SVGIG (reference sequence). This CDR3 has 13 amino acids. With 4 bases removed from V and 7 bases from J, the gap between germline ends came to 16 bases. CDR3 sequence: CAWTGPRATGYTF. Written as DNA, the CDR3 is TGTGCCTGGACGGGACCGCGTGCGACTGGCTACACCTTC.

This chain connects TRBV6-6 to TRBJ1-4; maybe TRBD1 (6 bases). Germline loops: CDR1 MNHNY, CDR2 SVGAGI (reference sequence). This CDR3 has 14 residues. Trimming left V 7 bases short and J 5 bases short, with 14 bases between. This chain's CDR3 is CASTPGGGNEKLFF. CDR3 in DNA: TGTGCCAGCACCCCCGGGGGCGGGAATGAAAAACTGTTTTTT.

V and J are TRBV7-3 and TRBJ2-2, with 8 bases that match TRBD1. J was trimmed by 6 bases and V by 4 bases; bases with no gene match: 7. Looked up from germline, CDR1 is SGHTA and CDR2 is FQGTGA. The CDR3 spans 15 residues. The CDR3, as DNA: TGTGCCAGCAGCTCCCAGGGGGCGAGGGCCGGGGAGCTGTTTTTT. Its translation: CASSSQGARAGELFF.

J is TRBJ1-1 and V is TRBV28; D may be TRBD1 (6 bases). Germline V lookup: CDR1 MDHEN, CDR2 SYDVKM. This CDR3 comprises 13 residues. The V gene lost 5 bases and the J gene lost 5 bases, with 12 bases spanning the gap. CDR3 DNA sequence: TGTGCCAGCAGTAACAGGGAATTGACTGAAGCTTTCTTT. It yields the protein CASSNRELTEAFF.

This clone was recorded only once. The chain combines TRBV27 with TRBJ1-2, with 7 bases identical to TRBD1. The V segment lost 5 bases and the J segment 3 bases; nucleotides outside the gene matches: 3. This CDR3 is built from 13 residues. The germline V gene encodes CDR1 MNHEY and CDR2 SMNVEV (reference sequence). CDR3 loop: CASSRQGYYGYTF. The DNA of the CDR3 is TGTGCCAGCAGTAGACAGGGCTACTATGGCTACACCTTC.

The chain employs TRBV18 and TRBJ2-2; 9 bases match TRBD2. CDR3 size: 17 residues. Germline V lookup: CDR1 KGHSH, CDR2 LQKENI. The V segment lost 6 bases and the J segment 1 base; nucleotides outside the gene matches: 9. The CDR3: CASSPSAGGLNTGELFF. Written as DNA, the CDR3 is TGTGCCAGCTCGCCCTCAGCGGGGGGCCTGAACACCGGGGAGCTGTTTTTT.

The table lists this clone with a count of one. At one end the junction does not follow the germline gene, possibly because of a read error. The V call is TRBV7-7, the J call TRBJ2-5; TRBD2 aligns across 7 bases. CDR3 length: 13 residues. Germline CDR1 is SSHAT and CDR2 is FNYEAQ (reference sequence). The chain's CDR3 is CASSLGGEETQYF. CDR3 in DNA: TGTGCTAGCAGCTTGGGGGGGGAAGAGACCCAGTACTTC.

J is TRBJ2-3 and V is TRBV27, with unresolved D. V lost 5 bases and J lost 3, with 12 bases in between. In germline, CDR1 is MNHEY, CDR2 SMNVEV (reference sequence). This CDR3 contains 14 residues. The CDR3 sequence is CASSPGPGTDTQYF. The CDR3, as DNA: TGTGCCAGCAGTCCTGGACCTGGGACAGATACGCAGTATTTT.

The chain employs TRBV15 and TRBJ2-1; no clear D gene. The CDR3 consists of 17 residues. CDR1 LNHNV and CDR2 YYDKDF come from the germline V gene (reference sequence). With 1 base removed from V and 5 bases from J, the gap between germline ends came to 18 bases. Written as DNA, the CDR3 is TGTGCCACCAGCAGAGGTCTCCTAGAGGCCCAGGACAATGAGCAGTTCTTC. This encodes CATSRGLLEAQDNEQFF.

This chain links TRBV2 with TRBJ1-1; tentative D call: TRBD1 (6 bases). The germline V gene has CDR1 SNHLY and CDR2 FYNNEI. This CDR3 is built from 14 residues. Trimming stripped 6 bases from V and 1 base from J, with 12 bases between. The CDR3 DNA sequence: TGTGCCAGCAGCCAGGGGACAACGAACACTGAAGCTTTCTTT. It yields the protein CASSQGTTNTEAFF.